The 4 T cell receptor beta chains in this list originate from one sample, sequenced in a study of blood T cell repertoires in COVID-19. Repertoires were generated with immunoSEQ multiplex PCR, while TCRdb's copy carries only in-frame clones and drops some. The profile shows some 150,000 clones, less than 95% of them singletons. What was sequenced was peripheral blood. These receptors all stem from a man in his fifties or sixties with acute or convalescent COVID-19.

This chain joins TRBV5-6 and TRBJ2-1; TRBD1 matches 8 bases. The V segment lost 3 bases and the J segment 6 bases; nucleotides outside the gene matches: 2. Germline V lookup: CDR1 SGHDT, CDR2 YYEEEE. The CDR3 totals 13 residues. The CDR3 DNA follows: TGTGCCAGCAGCTGGACAGGGCGCAATGAGCAGTTCTTC. Amino acids: CASSWTGRNEQFF. Supplemented by reference TRBV5-6 and TRBJ2-1, the full variable domain reads DAGVTQSPTHLIKTRGQQVTLRCSPKSGHDTVSWYQQALGQGPQFIFQYYEEEERQRGNFPDRFSGHQFPNYSSELNVNALLLGDSALYLCASSWTGRNEQFFGPGTRLTVL.

The V and J genes are TRBV27 and TRBJ2-7; 8 bases are a match to TRBD2. This CDR3 contains 14 residues. J was trimmed by 2 bases and V by 2 bases; bases with no gene match: 2. Germline V CDR1 and CDR2: MNHEY, SMNVEV (reference sequence). The CDR3 here is CASSLLAGTYEQYF. CDR3 in DNA: TGTGCCAGCAGTTTACTAGCGGGCACCTACGAGCAGTACTTC.

The gene calls are TRBV27 and TRBJ2-3; maybe TRBD2 (6 bases). There are 14 residues in the CDR3. V lost 4 bases to trimming and J lost 2 bases, with 10 bases between them. Germline V gene data show CDR1 as MNHEY and CDR2 as SMNVEV (reference sequence). The CDR3 sequence is CASSWGLHTDTQYF. DNA of the CDR3: TGTGCCAGCAGTTGGGGACTCCACACAGATACGCAGTATTTT.

V usage is TRBV5-1 and J usage is TRBJ2-1, with a weak D call TRBD1 (6 bases). The CDR3 extends over 16 amino acids. Germline V gives CDR1 SGHRS, CDR2 YFSETQ. Trimming stripped 4 bases from V and 3 bases from J, with 17 bases between. This CDR3 reads CASSPLLRDIYNEQFF. For the CDR3, the DNA is TGCGCCAGCAGCCCGCTCCTCCGGGACATCTACAATGAGCAGTTCTTC.